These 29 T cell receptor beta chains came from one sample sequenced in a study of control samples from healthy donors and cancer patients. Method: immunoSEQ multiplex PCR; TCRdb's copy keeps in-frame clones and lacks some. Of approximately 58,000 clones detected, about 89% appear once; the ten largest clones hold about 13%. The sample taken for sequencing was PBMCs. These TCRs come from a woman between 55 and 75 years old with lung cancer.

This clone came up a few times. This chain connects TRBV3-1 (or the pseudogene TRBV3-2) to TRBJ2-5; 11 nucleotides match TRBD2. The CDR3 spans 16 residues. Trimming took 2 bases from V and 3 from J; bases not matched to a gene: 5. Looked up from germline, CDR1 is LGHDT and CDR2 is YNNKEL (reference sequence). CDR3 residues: CASSQWASGGKETQYF. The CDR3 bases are TGTGCCAGCAGCCAATGGGCTAGCGGGGGGAAAGAGACCCAGTACTTC.

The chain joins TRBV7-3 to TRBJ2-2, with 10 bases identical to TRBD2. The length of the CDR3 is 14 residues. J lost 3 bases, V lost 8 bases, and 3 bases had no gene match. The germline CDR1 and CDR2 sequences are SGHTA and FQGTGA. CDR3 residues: CASALAGDTGELFF. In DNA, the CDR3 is TGTGCCAGCGCCCTAGCGGGGGACACCGGGGAGCTGTTTTTT.

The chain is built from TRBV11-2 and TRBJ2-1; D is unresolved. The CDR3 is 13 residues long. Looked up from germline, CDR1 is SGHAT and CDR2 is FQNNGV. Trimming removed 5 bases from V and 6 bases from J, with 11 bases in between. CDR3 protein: CASSAPLSNEQFF. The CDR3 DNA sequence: TGTGCCAGCAGCGCCCCGCTCTCCAATGAGCAGTTCTTC.

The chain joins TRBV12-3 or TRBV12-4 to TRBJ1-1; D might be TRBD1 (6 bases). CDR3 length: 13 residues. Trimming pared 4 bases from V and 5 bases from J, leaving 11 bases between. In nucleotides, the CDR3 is TGTGCCAGCAGTTCCACAGGGAAAACTGAAGCTTTCTTT. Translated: CASSSTGKTEAFF.

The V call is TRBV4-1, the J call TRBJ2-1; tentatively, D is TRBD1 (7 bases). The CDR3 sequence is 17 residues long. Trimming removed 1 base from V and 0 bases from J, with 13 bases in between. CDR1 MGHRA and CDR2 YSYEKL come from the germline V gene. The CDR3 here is CASSQAGGGLSYNEQFF. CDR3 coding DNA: TGCGCCAGCAGCCAAGCTGGAGGGGGCCTCTCCTACAATGAGCAGTTCTTC.

The CDR3 region has the DNA TGTGCCAGCAGCTTGACACTAGCGGAATACAATGAGCAGTTCTTC. Translation: CASSLTLAEYNEQFF. The rearrangement uses TRBV5-4 and TRBJ2-1; TRBD2 agrees at 8 bases. The length of the CDR3 is 15 residues. Germline values: CDR1 SGHNT, CDR2 YYREEE (reference sequence). V lost 1 base and J lost 4; bases outside the gene matches: 4. Full variable domain (rest looked up from reference TRBV5-4 and TRBJ2-1): ETGVTQSPTHLIKTRGQQVTLRCSSQSGHNTVSWYQQALGQGPQFIFQYYREEENGRGNFPPRFSGLQFPNYSSELNVNALELDDSALYLCASSLTLAEYNEQFFGPGTRLTVL.

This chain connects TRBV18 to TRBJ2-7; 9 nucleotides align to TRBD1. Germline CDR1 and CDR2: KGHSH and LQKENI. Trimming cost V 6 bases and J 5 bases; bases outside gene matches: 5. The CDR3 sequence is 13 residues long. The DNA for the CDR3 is TGTGCCAGCTCCGGGACAGGGCAACACGAGCAGTACTTC. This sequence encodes CASSGTGQHEQYF.

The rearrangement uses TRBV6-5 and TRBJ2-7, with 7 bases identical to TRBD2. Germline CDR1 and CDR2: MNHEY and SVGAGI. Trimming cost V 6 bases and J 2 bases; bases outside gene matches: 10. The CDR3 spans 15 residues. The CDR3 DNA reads TGTGCCAGCAGGCTAGGCGGGGGAGAAACCTACGAGCAGTACTTC. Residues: CASRLGGGETYEQYF.

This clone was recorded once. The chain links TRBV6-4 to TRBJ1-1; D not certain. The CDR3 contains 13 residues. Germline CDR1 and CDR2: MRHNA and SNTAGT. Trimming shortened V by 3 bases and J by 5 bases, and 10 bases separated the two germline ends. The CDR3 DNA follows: TGTGCCAGCAGTGAAGTAGGCGGGACTGAAGCTTTCTTT. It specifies CASSEVGGTEAFF.

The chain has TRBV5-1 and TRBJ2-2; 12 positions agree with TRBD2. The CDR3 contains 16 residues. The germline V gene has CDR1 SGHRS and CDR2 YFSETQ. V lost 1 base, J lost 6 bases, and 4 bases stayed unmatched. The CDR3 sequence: CASSLLASGRAGELFF. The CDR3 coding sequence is TGCGCCAGCAGCTTGCTAGCTAGCGGGAGGGCCGGGGAGCTGTTTTTT.

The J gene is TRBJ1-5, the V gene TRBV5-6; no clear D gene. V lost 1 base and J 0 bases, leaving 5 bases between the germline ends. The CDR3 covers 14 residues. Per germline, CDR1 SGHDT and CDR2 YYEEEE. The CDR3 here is CASSLLDSNQPQHF. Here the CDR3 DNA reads TGTGCCAGCAGCTTGTTGGATAGCAATCAGCCCCAGCATTTT. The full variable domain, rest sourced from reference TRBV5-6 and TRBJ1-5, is DAGVTQSPTHLIKTRGQQVTLRCSPKSGHDTVSWYQQALGQGPQFIFQYYEEEERQRGNFPDRFSGHQFPNYSSELNVNALLLGDSALYLCASSLLDSNQPQHFGDGTRLSIL.

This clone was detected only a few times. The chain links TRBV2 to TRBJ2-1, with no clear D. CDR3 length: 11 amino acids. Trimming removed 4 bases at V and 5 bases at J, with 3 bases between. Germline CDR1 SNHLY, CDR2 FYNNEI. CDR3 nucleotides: TGTGCCAGCAGTGTTGACAATGAGCAGTTCTTC. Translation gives CASSVDNEQFF.

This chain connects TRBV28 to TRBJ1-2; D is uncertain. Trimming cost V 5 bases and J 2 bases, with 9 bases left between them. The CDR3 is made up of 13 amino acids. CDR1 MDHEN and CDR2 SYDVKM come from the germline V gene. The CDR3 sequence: CASSTGRNYGYTF. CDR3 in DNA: TGTGCCAGCAGTACGGGAAGAAACTATGGCTACACCTTC.

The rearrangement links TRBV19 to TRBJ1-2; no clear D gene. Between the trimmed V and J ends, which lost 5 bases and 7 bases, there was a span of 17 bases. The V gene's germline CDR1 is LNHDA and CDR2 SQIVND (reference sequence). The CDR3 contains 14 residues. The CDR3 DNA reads TGTGCCAGTAGTTCTTTGGACCCAGGAGCTGGCTACACCTTC. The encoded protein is CASSSLDPGAGYTF.

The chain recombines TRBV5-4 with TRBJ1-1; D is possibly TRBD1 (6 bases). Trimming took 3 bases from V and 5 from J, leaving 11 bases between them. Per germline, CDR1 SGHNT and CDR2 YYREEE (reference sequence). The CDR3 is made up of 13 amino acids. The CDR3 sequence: CASSSGGRTEAFF. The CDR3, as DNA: TGTGCCAGCAGCTCGGGGGGCCGGACTGAAGCTTTCTTT. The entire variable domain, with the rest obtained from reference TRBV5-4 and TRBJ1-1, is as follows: ETGVTQSPTHLIKTRGQQVTLRCSSQSGHNTVSWYQQALGQGPQFIFQYYREEENGRGNFPPRFSGLQFPNYSSELNVNALELDDSALYLCASSSGGRTEAFFGQGTRLTVV.

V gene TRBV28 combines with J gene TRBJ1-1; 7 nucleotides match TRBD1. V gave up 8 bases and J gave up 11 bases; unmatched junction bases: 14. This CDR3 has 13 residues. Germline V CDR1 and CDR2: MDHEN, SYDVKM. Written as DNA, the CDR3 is TGTGCCAGCGCCCTCGTCAGACAGGGATGGGCTTTCTTT. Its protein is CASALVRQGWAFF.

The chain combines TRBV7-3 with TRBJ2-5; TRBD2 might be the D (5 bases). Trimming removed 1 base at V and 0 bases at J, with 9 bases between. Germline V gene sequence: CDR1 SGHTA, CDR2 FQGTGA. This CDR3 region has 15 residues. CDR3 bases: TGTGCCAGCAGCTTAAGCGGGCGCAACCAAGAGACCCAGTACTTC. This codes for CASSLSGRNQETQYF.

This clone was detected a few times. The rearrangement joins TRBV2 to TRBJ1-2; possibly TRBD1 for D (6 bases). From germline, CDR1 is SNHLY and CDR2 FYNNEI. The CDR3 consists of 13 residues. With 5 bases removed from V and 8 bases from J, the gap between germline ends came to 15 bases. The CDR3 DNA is TGTGCCAGCAGTTACGACAGGTTCCGCGGCTACACCTTC. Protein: CASSYDRFRGYTF.

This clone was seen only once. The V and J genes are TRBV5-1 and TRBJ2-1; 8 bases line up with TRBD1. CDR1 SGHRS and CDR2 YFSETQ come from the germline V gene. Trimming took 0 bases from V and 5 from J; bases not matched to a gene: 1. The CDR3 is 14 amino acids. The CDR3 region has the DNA TGCGCCAGCAGCTTGGCGACAGGGGACAATGAGCAGTTCTTC. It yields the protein CASSLATGDNEQFF.

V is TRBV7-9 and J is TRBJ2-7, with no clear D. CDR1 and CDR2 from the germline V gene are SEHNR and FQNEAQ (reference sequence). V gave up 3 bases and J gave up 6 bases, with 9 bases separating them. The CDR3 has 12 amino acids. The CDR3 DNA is TGTGCCAGCAGCTTGAAAACCGGCGAGCAGTACTTC. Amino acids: CASSLKTGEQYF.

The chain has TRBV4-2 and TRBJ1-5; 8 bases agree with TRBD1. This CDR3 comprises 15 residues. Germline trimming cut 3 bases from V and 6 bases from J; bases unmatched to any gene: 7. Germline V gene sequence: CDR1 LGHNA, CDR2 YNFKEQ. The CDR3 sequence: CASSQDREGAQPQHF. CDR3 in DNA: TGTGCCAGCAGCCAGGACAGGGAGGGGGCTCAGCCCCAGCATTTT.

DNA of the CDR3: TGTGCCAGCAGTGAAGGAGGGGGCAGGGCTAATGAAAAACTGTTTTTT. Translated: CASSEGGGRANEKLFF. This chain uses TRBV6-1 with TRBJ1-4; 7 bases align to TRBD1. The V and J ends lost 1 base and 3 bases, in that order; junction bases with no gene match: 5. This CDR3 contains 16 residues. Germline V gene lookup returns CDR1 MNHNS and CDR2 SASEGT.

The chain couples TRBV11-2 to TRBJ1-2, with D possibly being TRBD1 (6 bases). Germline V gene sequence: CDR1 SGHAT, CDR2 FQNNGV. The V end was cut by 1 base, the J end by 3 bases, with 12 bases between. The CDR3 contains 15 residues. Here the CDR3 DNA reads TGTGCCAGCAGCTTAGGGAATGCAGGGGACTATGGCTACACCTTC. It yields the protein CASSLGNAGDYGYTF.

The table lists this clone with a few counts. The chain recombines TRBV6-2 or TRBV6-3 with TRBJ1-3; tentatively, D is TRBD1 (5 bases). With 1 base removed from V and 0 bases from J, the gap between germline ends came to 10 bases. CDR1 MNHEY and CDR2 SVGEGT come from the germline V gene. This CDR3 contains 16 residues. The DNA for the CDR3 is TGTGCCAGCAGTTACTGGGGACGGAACTCTGGAAACACCATATATTTT. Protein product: CASSYWGRNSGNTIYF.

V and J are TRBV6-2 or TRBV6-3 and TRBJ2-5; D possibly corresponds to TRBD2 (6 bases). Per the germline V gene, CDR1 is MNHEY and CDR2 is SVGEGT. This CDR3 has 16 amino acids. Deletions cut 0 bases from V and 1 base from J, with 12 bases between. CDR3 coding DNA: TGTGCCAGCAGTTACTCATTGGGAGGACCCCAAGAGACCCAGTACTTC. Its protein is CASSYSLGGPQETQYF.

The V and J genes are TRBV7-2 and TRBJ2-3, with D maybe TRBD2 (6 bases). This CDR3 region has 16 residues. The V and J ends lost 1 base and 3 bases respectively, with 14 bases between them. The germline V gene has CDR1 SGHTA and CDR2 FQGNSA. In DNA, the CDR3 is TGTGCCAGCAGCTTAGATGCGGCTAGCGTGACAGATACGCAGTATTTT. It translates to CASSLDAASVTDTQYF.

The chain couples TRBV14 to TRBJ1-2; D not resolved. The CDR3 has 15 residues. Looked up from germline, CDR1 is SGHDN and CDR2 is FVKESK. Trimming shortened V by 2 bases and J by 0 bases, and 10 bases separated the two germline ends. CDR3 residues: CASSQNRLTNYGYTF. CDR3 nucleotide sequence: TGTGCCAGCAGCCAAAACAGACTGACTAACTATGGCTACACCTTC.

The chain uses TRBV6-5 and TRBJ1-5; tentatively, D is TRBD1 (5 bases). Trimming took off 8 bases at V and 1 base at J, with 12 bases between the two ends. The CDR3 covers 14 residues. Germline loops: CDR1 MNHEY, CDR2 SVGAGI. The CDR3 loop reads CASQTVSSNQPQHF. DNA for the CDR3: TGTGCCAGCCAGACAGTCTCAAGCAATCAGCCCCAGCATTTT.

CDR3 nucleotides: TGTGCCAGCAGTTCACGGACAGGGGGAGGAAACACCATATATTTT. Encoded protein: CASSSRTGGGNTIYF. The chain employs TRBV3-1 (or the pseudogene TRBV3-2) and TRBJ1-3, with 10 bases lining up with TRBD1. V lost 6 bases, J lost 4 bases, and 6 bases stayed unmatched. Per the germline V gene, CDR1 is LGHDT and CDR2 is YNNKEL (reference sequence). This CDR3 has 15 residues.